The present TCR beta chain was sequenced within a study of blood T cell repertoires in COVID-19. Study-wide background: COVID-19 samples, acute and convalescent, were from the United States, Italy and Spain. PBMCs, B-cell-depleted T cells, or T cells were the source of the cDNA or gDNA that made up the material.

As handled by the study authors: Reference gene primer amplification in the assay estimated nucleated cell counts. Repertoires were generated with immunoSEQ multiplex PCR, while TCRdb's copy carries only in-frame clones and drops some. V, J and clone size are those of that table, while D and trimming were read from the DNA. Of 200,000 to 250,000 clones listed, over 75% are singletons. The CDR3 runs 14 residues. Trimming removed 2 bases from V and 4 bases from J, with 10 bases in between. In germline, CDR1 is KGHDR, CDR2 SFDVKD. V usage is TRBV24-1 and J usage is TRBJ1-2; D not resolved. The clonotype comes from a human donor in a cohort sampled during active COVID-19. Sequences were obtained from peripheral blood. The CDR3 spells CATSDSPGIYGYTF. Written as DNA, the CDR3 is TGTGCCACCAGTGATTCGCCCGGGATCTATGGCTACACCTTC.